This record looks at one TCR beta chain sequence and its context. The table came from immunoSEQ multiplex PCR; TCRdb's copy has only in-frame clones and leaves some out. Counted here are over 50,000 clones, about 90% occurring once; the ten biggest clones make up roughly 2%. The CDR3 contains 15 residues. Trimming cost V 0 bases and J 4 bases, with 12 bases left between them. Germline CDR1 is MNHEY and CDR2 is SVGAGI. This sample was included in a study of T cells in localized non-small cell lung cancer. The sequences come from peripheral blood, collected before any cancer treatment. The TCR comes from a woman aged 40 to 75 with stage I lung adenocarcinoma. J is TRBJ1-1 and V is TRBV6-5; perhaps TRBD1 as D (5 bases). The CDR3 DNA reads TGTGCCAGCAGTTACTCGATAGTGGGGGGCACTGAAGCTTTCTTT. It yields the protein CASSYSIVGGTEAFF.